Listed below are T cell receptor beta chains from one sample, sequenced in a study of OX40 agonist ivuxolimab in advanced cancers. Method: immunoSEQ multiplex PCR; TCRdb's copy keeps in-frame clones and lacks some. The sample gives around 80,000 clones, roughly 92% of which show up once; 0.65% is in the top ten. The source material was CD4+ or CD8+ T cells sorted from blood, sampled in a trial of the OX40 agonist ivuxolimab. The source of these receptors is an adult with an advanced solid tumor such as melanoma, head and neck, liver or kidney cancer. CDR3s include the opening cysteine and the closing phenylalanine or tryptophan. A D gene is named only where the DNA matches it firmly. Expanded clones get a size class; other rows say once, few or many, or leave the size out.

TRBV6-5	TRBD1	TRBJ2-7	.	CASSGTGPYEQYF	TGTGCCAGCAGTGGGACAGGGCCCTACGAGCAGTACTTC
TRBV30	TRBD1	TRBJ2-7	.	CAWSIQGEEQYF	TGTGCCTGGAGTATACAGGGGGAAGAGCAGTACTTC
TRBV11-2	TRBD2	TRBJ2-2	.	CAGKSLAATGELFF	TGTGCCGGGAAATCTCTAGCGGCCACCGGGGAGCTGTTTTTT
TRBV29-1	.	TRBJ2-7	.	CSVEADSTYEQYF	TGCAGCGTTGAAGCGGACAGTACCTACGAGCAGTACTTC
TRBV7-6	.	TRBJ1-5	.	CASSLVVGFQPQHF	TGTGCCAGCAGCTTAGTGGTAGGGTTTCAGCCCCAGCATTTT
TRBV18	.	TRBJ2-5	.	CASSPLPAGTGRGQETQYF	TGTGCCAGCTCACCACTCCCAGCCGGCACAGGGAGGGGGCAAGAGACCCAGTACTTC
TRBV6-5	TRBD1	TRBJ2-7	.	CASSYLGQGRYEQYF	TGTGCCAGCAGTTACCTAGGACAGGGGAGATACGAGCAGTACTTC
TRBV4-1	TRBD1	TRBJ2-6	once	CASSHGQGAYGANVLTF	TGCGCCAGCAGCCACGGACAGGGGGCATACGGGGCCAACGTCCTGACTTTC
TRBV5-6	TRBD1	TRBJ1-2	.	CASSWTGPHGYTF	TGTGCCAGCAGCTGGACAGGGCCCCATGGCTACACCTTC
TRBV9	.	TRBJ2-6	.	CASSIKQSRANVLTF	TGTGCCAGCTCTATAAAACAAAGTCGGGCCAACGTCCTGACTTTC
TRBV18	.	TRBJ1-2	.	CASSPGTNRGYTF	TGTGCCAGCTCACCCGGGACCAACCGGGGCTACACCTTC
TRBV4-2	.	TRBJ2-6	.	CASSQAETVSGANVLTF	TGTGCCAGCAGCCAAGCGGAAACGGTCTCTGGGGCCAACGTCCTGACTTTC
TRBV2	TRBD1	TRBJ2-1	.	CASNPGQEYNEQFF	TGTGCCAGCAATCCGGGACAGGAATACAATGAGCAGTTCTTC
TRBV10-2	.	TRBJ1-1	.	CASSESGGRTEAFF	TGCGCCAGCAGTGAGTCCGGGGGGCGAACTGAAGCTTTCTTT
TRBV5-1	.	TRBJ2-5	.	CASSYTSPSQETQYF	TGCGCCAGCAGTTATACTTCCCCCTCCCAAGAGACCCAGTACTTC
TRBV2	.	TRBJ2-7	.	CASNSDRSIGEQYF	TGTGCCAGCAACTCCGACAGATCAATAGGGGAGCAGTACTTC
TRBV7-6	.	TRBJ2-7	.	CASSLAEQKQYF	TGTGCCAGCAGCTTAGCGGAACAGAAGCAGTACTTC
TRBV5-5	TRBD2	TRBJ2-5	.	CASSLGVVASGVQETQYF	TGTGCCAGCAGCTTGGGGGTGGTGGCTAGCGGGGTACAAGAGACCCAGTACTTC
TRBV18	.	TRBJ1-1	.	CASSSTSGGLNTEAFF	TGTGCCAGCTCATCAACCTCCGGGGGGTTGAACACTGAAGCTTTCTTT
TRBV29-1	TRBD2	TRBJ2-3	.	CSVVLRGGSTDTQYF	TGCAGCGTCGTTCTTCGGGGGGGTAGCACAGATACGCAGTATTTT
TRBV9	.	TRBJ2-2	.	CASSVETRYPGELFF	TGTGCCAGCAGCGTTGAGACTAGATATCCCGGGGAGCTGTTTTTT
TRBV5-1	.	TRBJ1-3	once	CASSLDGSGNTIYF	TGCGCCAGCAGCTTGGACGGCTCTGGAAACACCATATATTTT
TRBV5-4	TRBD1	TRBJ1-4	.	CAGRSQGAGEKLFF	TGTGCCGGCAGATCACAGGGGGCGGGTGAAAAACTGTTTTTT
TRBV18	.	TRBJ2-1	.	CASSPSSYNEQFF	TGTGCCAGCTCACCAAGCTCCTACAATGAGCAGTTCTTC
TRBV7-2	.	TRBJ2-1	.	CASSLAASSYNEQFF	TGTGCCAGCAGCTTAGCAGCAAGCTCTTACAATGAGCAGTTCTTC
TRBV25-1	TRBD1	TRBJ2-7	.	CASKPTGGRDEQYF	TGTGCCAGCAAACCCACAGGGGGCAGGGACGAGCAGTACTTC
TRBV11-1	.	TRBJ2-5	.	CASSLVPQETQYF	TGTGCCAGCAGCTTAGTCCCCCAAGAGACCCAGTACTTC
TRBV12-5	.	TRBJ1-1	.	CASGLGGNTEAFF	TGTGCTAGTGGTTTGGGAGGGAACACTGAAGCTTTCTTT
TRBV9	.	TRBJ1-4	.	CASSVSGGFNEKLFF	TGTGCCAGCAGCGTTAGCGGTGGATTTAATGAAAAACTGTTTTTT
TRBV19	.	TRBJ2-7	few	CASFRDGEQYF	TGTGCCAGTTTCAGGGATGGCGAGCAGTACTTC
TRBV5-1	.	TRBJ1-1	.	CASSPTILTEMNTEAFF	TGCGCCAGCAGCCCTACCATTTTGACAGAAATGAACACTGAAGCTTTCTTT
TRBV2	.	TRBJ1-4	.	CASSEMREKLFF	TGTGCCAGCAGTGAAATGAGGGAAAAACTGTTTTTT
TRBV9	.	TRBJ2-1	.	CASSLSPHVRNEQFF	TGTGCCAGCAGCTTGAGCCCCCACGTCCGCAATGAGCAGTTCTTC
TRBV20-1	.	TRBJ2-7	.	CSAGSRYEQYF	TGCAGTGCTGGGAGCCGGTACGAGCAGTACTTC
TRBV6-6	.	TRBJ2-7	.	CASSYSEARTYEQYF	TGTGCCAGCAGTTACTCGGAGGCCAGGACCTACGAGCAGTACTTC
TRBV6-4	.	TRBJ2-5	.	CASSDSGSQETQYF	TGTGCCAGCAGTGACTCAGGGAGCCAAGAGACCCAGTACTTC
TRBV2	.	TRBJ2-2	once	CASKDRNTGELFF	TGTGCCAGCAAGGACAGGAACACCGGGGAGCTGTTTTTT
TRBV27	TRBD1	TRBJ1-1	.	CASSSRGLGGAEAFF	TGTGCCAGCAGTTCCAGGGGGCTGGGAGGAGCTGAAGCTTTCTTT
TRBV5-4	TRBD1	TRBJ2-4	.	CASSAGQGRDIQYF	TGTGCCAGCAGCGCCGGACAGGGTCGTGACATTCAGTACTTC
TRBV28	.	TRBJ2-5	.	CASSGRGSSETQYF	TGTGCCAGCAGCGGGAGAGGCAGTTCGGAGACCCAGTACTTC
TRBV6-6	TRBD1	TRBJ1-2	.	CASSLGQGKGYTF	TGTGCCAGCAGCCTTGGACAGGGTAAAGGCTACACCTTC
TRBV18	.	TRBJ2-5	.	CASSPLNSRDRETQYF	TGTGCCAGCTCACCATTGAACAGTAGGGATCGAGAGACCCAGTACTTC
TRBV6-1	.	TRBJ2-7	.	CASSHLTAYEQYF	TGTGCCAGCAGTCATCTCACCGCCTACGAGCAGTACTTC
TRBV11-3	.	TRBJ2-5	.	CASSRSRTQETQYF	TGTGCCAGCAGCCGAAGCCGGACGCAAGAGACCCAGTACTTC
TRBV6-5	TRBD1	TRBJ1-4	.	CASSYALGQGDEKLFF	TGTGCCAGCAGTTACGCTCTGGGACAGGGTGACGAAAAACTGTTTTTT
TRBV15	.	TRBJ1-4	.	CATSREGANEKLFF	TGTGCCACCAGCAGAGAGGGGGCGAATGAAAAACTGTTTTTT
TRBV6-5	TRBD1	TRBJ2-2	.	CASSYSARGSWELFF	TGTGCCAGCAGTTACTCCGCCAGGGGGAGTTGGGAGCTGTTTTTT
TRBV6-4	.	TRBJ1-6	.	CASSDSTNSPLHF	TGTGCCAGCAGTGACTCGACAAATTCACCCCTCCACTTT
TRBV5-1	.	TRBJ2-1	.	CASSLGTGNEQFF	TGCGCCAGCAGCTTGGGAACAGGGAATGAGCAGTTCTTC
TRBV5-1	TRBD2	TRBJ2-1	once	CASSPGTSGNSYNEQFF	TGCGCCAGCAGCCCCGGGACTAGCGGAAACTCCTACAATGAGCAGTTCTTC
TRBV4-1	.	TRBJ1-2	.	CASSQAPGFYGYTF	TGCGCCAGCAGCCAAGCCCCCGGATTCTATGGCTACACCTTC
TRBV5-1	.	TRBJ1-5	.	CASSLQGGSNQPQHF	TGCGCCAGCAGCTTACAGGGTGGTAGCAATCAGCCCCAGCATTTT
TRBV30	.	TRBJ2-3	.	CAWGVWGRKADTQYF	TGTGCCTGGGGGGTGTGGGGGCGGAAGGCAGATACGCAGTATTTT
TRBV11-2	TRBD2	TRBJ2-5	.	CASSRGLAGARGQETQYF	TGTGCCAGCAGCCGTGGACTAGCGGGGGCCAGGGGCCAAGAGACCCAGTACTTC
TRBV30	.	TRBJ1-1	once	CAWSRVFGTEAFF	TGTGCCTGGAGCCGGGTTTTTGGGACTGAAGCTTTCTTT
TRBV7-6	.	TRBJ2-1	.	CASSLDMGSYNEQFF	TGTGCCAGCAGCTTAGACATGGGCTCCTACAATGAGCAGTTCTTC